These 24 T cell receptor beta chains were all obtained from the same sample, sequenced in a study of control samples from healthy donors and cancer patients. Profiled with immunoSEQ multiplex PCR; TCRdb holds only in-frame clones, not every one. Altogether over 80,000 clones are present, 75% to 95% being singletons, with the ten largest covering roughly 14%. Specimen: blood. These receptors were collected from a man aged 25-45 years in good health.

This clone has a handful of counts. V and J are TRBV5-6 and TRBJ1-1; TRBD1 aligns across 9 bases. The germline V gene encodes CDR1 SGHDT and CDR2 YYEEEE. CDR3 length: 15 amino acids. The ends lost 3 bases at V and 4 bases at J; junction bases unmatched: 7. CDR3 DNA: TGTGCCAGCAGCTGGACAGGGGCTGTGGTCACTGAAGCTTTCTTT. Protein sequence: CASSWTGAVVTEAFF.

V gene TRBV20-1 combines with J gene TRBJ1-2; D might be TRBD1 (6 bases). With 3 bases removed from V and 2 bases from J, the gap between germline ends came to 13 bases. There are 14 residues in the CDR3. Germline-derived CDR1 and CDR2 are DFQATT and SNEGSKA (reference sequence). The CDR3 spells CSASEQGRNYGYTF. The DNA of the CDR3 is TGCAGTGCTAGTGAACAGGGCAGGAACTATGGCTACACCTTC.

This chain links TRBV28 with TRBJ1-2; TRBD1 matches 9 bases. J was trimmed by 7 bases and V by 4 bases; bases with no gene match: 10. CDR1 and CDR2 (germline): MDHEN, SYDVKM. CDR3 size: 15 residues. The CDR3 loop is CASSSRTGGSAGYTF. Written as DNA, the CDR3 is TGTGCCAGCAGTTCGCGCACAGGGGGCTCGGCTGGCTACACCTTC.

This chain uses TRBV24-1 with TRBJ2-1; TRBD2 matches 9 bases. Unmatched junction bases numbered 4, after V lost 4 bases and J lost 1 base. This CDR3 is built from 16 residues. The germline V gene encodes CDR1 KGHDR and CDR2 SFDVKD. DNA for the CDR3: TGTGCCACCAGTGAAGGGACTAGCTATTCCTACAATGAGCAGTTCTTC. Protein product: CATSEGTSYSYNEQFF.

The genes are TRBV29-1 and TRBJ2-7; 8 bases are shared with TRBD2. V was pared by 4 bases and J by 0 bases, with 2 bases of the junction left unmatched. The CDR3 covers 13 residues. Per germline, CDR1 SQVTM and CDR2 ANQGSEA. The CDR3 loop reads CSVVGGDSYEQYF. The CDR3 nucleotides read TGCAGCGTTGTCGGGGGGGACTCCTACGAGCAGTACTTC.

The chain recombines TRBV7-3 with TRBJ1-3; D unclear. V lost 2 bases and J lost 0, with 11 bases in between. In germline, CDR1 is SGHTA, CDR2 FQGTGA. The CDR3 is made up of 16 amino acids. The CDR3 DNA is TGTGCCAGCAGCTTAGGAGGACTGGGCTCTGGAAACACCATATATTTT. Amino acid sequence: CASSLGGLGSGNTIYF. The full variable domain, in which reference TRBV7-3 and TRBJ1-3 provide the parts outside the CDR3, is GAGVSQTPSNKVTEKGKYVELRCDPISGHTALYWYRQSLGQGPEFLIYFQGTGAADDSGLPNDRFFAVRPEGSVSTLKIQRTERGDSAVYLCASSLGGLGSGNTIYFGEGSWLTVV.

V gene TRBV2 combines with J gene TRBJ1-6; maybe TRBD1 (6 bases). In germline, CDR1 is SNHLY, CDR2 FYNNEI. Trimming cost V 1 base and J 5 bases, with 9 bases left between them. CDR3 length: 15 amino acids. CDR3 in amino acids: CASSEGQGNNSPLHF. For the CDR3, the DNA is TGTGCCAGCAGTGAAGGGCAGGGGAATAATTCACCCCTCCACTTT.

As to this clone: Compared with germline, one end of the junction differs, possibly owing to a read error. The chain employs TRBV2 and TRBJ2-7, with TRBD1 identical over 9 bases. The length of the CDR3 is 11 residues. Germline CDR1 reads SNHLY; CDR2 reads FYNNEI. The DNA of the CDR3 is TGTGCCAGCAGTACAGGGGGCGATTCGGACTTC. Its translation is CASSTGGDSDF.

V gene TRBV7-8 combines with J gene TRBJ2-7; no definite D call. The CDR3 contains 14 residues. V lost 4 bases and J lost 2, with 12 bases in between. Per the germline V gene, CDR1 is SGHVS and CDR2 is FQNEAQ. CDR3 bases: TGTGCCAGCAGCTCTTTGGAGCTCACCTACGAGCAGTACTTC. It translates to CASSSLELTYEQYF.

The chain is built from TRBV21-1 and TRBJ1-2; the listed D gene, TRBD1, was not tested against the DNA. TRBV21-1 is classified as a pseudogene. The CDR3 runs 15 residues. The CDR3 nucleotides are TGTGCCAGCAGCTTGAGGCAGGGGGCCAAAGGTGGCTACACCTTC. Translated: CASSLRQGAKGGYTF.

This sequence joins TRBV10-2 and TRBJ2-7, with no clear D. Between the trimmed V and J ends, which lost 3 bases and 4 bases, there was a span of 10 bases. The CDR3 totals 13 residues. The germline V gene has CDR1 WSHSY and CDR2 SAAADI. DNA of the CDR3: TGCGCCAGCAGTGAAGTAGGGCAGTACGAGCAGTACTTC. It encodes CASSEVGQYEQYF.

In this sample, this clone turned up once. DNA of the CDR3: TGTGCCAGCAGCTTGATACACGAGCAGTACTTC. Encoded protein: CASSLIHEQYF. The rearrangement links TRBV7-8 to TRBJ2-7, with D unclear. V was pared by 3 bases and J by 5 bases, with 5 bases between. Per the germline V gene, CDR1 is SGHVS and CDR2 is FQNEAQ. The CDR3 has 11 residues.

CDR3: CASSYNRPAFF. CDR3 DNA sequence: TGTGCCAGCAGCTACAACAGGCCAGCTTTCTTT. This chain joins TRBV7-3 and TRBJ1-1; D is possibly TRBD1 (5 bases). The V gene's germline CDR1 is SGHTA and CDR2 FQGTGA. This CDR3 spans 11 amino acids. Trimming removed 4 bases from V and 10 bases from J, with 10 bases in between.

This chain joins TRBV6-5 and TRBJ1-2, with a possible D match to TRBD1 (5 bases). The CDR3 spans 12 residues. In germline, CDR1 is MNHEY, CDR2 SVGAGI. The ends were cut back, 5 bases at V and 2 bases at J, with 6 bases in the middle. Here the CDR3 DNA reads TGTGCCAGCAGTCGGGACAACTATGGCTACACCTTC. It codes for CASSRDNYGYTF.

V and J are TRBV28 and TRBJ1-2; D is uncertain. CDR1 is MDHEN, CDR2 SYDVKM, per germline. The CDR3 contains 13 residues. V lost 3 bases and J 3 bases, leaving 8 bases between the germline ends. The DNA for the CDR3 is TGTGCCAGCAGTTTCGGGCAGCACTATGGCTACACCTTC. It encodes CASSFGQHYGYTF.

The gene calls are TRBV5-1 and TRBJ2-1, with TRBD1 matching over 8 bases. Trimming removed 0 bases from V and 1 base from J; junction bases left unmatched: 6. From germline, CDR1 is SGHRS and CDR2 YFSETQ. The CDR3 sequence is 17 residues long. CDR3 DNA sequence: TGCGCCAGCAGCTTGGGGGGACAGGTGAGGTCCTACAATGAGCAGTTCTTC. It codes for CASSLGGQVRSYNEQFF.

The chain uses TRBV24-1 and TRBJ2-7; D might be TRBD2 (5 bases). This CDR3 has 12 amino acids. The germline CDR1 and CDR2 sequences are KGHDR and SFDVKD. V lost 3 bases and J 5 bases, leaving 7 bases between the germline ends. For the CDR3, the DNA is TGTGCCACCAGTGATGGAGGCCACGAGCAGTACTTC. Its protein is CATSDGGHEQYF.

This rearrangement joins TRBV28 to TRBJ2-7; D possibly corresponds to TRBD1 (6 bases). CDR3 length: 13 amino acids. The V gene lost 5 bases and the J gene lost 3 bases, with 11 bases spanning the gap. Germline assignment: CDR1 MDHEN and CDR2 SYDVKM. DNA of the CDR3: TGTGCCAGCAGTACAGGGTTTGGCTACGAGCAGTACTTC. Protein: CASSTGFGYEQYF.

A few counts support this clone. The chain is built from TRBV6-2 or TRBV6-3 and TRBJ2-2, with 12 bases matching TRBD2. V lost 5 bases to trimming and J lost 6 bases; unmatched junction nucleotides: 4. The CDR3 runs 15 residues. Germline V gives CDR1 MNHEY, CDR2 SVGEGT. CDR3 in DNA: TGTGCCAGCAGTCAGGGACTAGCGGGTCCCGGGGAGCTGTTTTTT. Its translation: CASSQGLAGPGELFF.

The CDR3 coding sequence is TGTGCTAGTGGTTTATTTGTTGGGGCACGGGCAAGCATTGATTCACCCCTCCACTTT. It yields the protein CASGLFVGARASIDSPLHF. The V gene is TRBV12-5, the J gene TRBJ1-6; the D gene is possibly TRBD1 (5 bases). Trimming took off 3 bases at V and 8 bases at J, with 26 bases between the two ends. The germline gives CDR1 LGHNT, CDR2 FRNRAP. The CDR3 is made up of 19 amino acids.

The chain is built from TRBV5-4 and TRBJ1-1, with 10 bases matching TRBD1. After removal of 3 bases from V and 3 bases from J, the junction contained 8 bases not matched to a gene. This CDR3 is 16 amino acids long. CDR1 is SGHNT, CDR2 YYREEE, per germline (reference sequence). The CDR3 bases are TGTGCCAGCAGCTCGGGACAGGGGTTCGGGGACACTGAAGCTTTCTTT. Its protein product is CASSSGQGFGDTEAFF.

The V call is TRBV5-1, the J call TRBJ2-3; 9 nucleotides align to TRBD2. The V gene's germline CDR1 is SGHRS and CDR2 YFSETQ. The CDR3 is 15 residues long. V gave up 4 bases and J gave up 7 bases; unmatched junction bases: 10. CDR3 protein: CASSPGTSSSNTQYF. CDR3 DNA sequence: TGCGCCAGCAGCCCCGGGACTAGCAGTTCGAATACGCAGTATTTT. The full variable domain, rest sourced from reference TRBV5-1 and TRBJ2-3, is KAGVTQTPRYLIKTRGQQVTLSCSPISGHRSVSWYQQTPGQGLQFLFEYFSETQRNKGNFPGRFSGRQFSNSRSEMNVSTLELGDSALYLCASSPGTSSSNTQYFGPGTRLTVL.

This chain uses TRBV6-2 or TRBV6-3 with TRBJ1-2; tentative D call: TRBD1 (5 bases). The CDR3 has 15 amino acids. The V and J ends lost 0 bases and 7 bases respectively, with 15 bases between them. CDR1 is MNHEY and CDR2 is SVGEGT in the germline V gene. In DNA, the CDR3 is TGTGCCAGCAGTTACTCGCCCCAGGGAAGTCGTGGCTACACCTTC. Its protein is CASSYSPQGSRGYTF.

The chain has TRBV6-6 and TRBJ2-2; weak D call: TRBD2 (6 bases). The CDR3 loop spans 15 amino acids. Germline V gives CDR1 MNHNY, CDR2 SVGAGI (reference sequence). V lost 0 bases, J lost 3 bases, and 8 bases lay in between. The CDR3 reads CASSYSGGYTGELFF. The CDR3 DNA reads TGTGCCAGCAGTTACTCCGGGGGTTACACCGGGGAGCTGTTTTTT.